The clone carrying this T cell receptor (beta chain) has a count of ten or more. Its target is unknown. This CDR3 is 17 amino acids long. Trimming shortened V by 4 bases and J by 1 base, and 16 bases separated the two germline ends. Germline CDR1 is KGHDR and CDR2 is SFDVKD. The data stem from a study of T cells in Graves' hyperthyroidism and ophthalmopathy. Absence of ophthalmopathy progression within 18 months defined stable Graves' hyperthyroidism. Study conclusions and caveats: Most clonotypes expanded in thyroid above 0.001 were likewise present in blood.

RNA transcripts yielded amplified TCR beta CDR3 regions. First-round RT-PCR with HTBI primers amplified the TCR CDR3 region. TCRdb re-analysed the multiplex PCR reads in MiXCR, keeping a single row per CDR3 protein. The repertoire holds around 500,000 distinct CDR3 sequences, with about 14% as singletons. Material for sequencing was blood. The receptor was isolated from a woman aged 40 to 50 with Graves' hyperthyroidism. The rearrangement links TRBV24-1 to TRBJ1-5, with D possibly TRBD1 on 5 matching bases. CDR3 protein: CATSESRVGTSNQPQHF. CDR3 DNA sequence: TGTGCCACCAGTGAATCCAGGGTGGGGACGAGCAATCAGCCCCAGCATTTT.